This TCR beta chain is drawn from a study of immune evolution from preneoplasia to lung adenocarcinoma. Study-level results: From normal lung to invasive adenocarcinoma, top clone frequencies appeared to decrease. Compared with EGFR-mutant or double wild-type lesions, KRAS-mutant nodules were more clonal.

Produced via immunoSEQ multiplex PCR; TCRdb's table is partial and in-frame only. The sample holds 10,000 to 13,000 clones, roughly 85% seen once. This CDR3 has 19 residues. CDR1 and CDR2 (germline): LNHNV, YYDKDF (reference sequence). V shed 0 bases and J 5 bases; nucleotides not matched to a gene: 10. A word on this clone: Its antigen is as yet unknown.

This sequence joins TRBV15 and TRBJ2-1, with 13 positions matching TRBD2. The sample consisted of FFPE minimally invasive lung adenocarcinoma tissue. The clonotype was recovered from a person aged 70 to 85 with lung adenocarcinoma. Here the CDR3 DNA reads TGTGCCACCAGCAGAGATCCCACTAGCGGGAGGGCCGGGGACAATGAGCAGTTCTTC. Protein sequence: CATSRDPTSGRAGDNEQFF.